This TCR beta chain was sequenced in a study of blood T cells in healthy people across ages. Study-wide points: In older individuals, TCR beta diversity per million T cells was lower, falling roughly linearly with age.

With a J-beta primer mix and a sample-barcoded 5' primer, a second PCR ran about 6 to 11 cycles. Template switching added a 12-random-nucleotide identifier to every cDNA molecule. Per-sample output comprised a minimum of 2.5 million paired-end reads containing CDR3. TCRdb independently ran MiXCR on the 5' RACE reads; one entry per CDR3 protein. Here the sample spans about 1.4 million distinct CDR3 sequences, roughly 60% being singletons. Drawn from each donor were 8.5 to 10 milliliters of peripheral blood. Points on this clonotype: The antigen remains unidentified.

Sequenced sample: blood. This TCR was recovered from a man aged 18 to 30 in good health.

This CDR3 is CASSLNPSRRPSYGYTF. The DNA of the CDR3 is TGTGCCAGCAGCTTAAACCCCTCGAGGAGGCCAAGTTATGGCTACACCTTC. The V call is TRBV7-9, the J call TRBJ1-2; D gene uncertain. The CDR3 loop spans 17 amino acids. The V end lost 2 bases, the J end lost 5 bases, and 21 bases lay between the germline ends. Germline V gene sequence: CDR1 SEHNR, CDR2 FQNEAQ (reference sequence).